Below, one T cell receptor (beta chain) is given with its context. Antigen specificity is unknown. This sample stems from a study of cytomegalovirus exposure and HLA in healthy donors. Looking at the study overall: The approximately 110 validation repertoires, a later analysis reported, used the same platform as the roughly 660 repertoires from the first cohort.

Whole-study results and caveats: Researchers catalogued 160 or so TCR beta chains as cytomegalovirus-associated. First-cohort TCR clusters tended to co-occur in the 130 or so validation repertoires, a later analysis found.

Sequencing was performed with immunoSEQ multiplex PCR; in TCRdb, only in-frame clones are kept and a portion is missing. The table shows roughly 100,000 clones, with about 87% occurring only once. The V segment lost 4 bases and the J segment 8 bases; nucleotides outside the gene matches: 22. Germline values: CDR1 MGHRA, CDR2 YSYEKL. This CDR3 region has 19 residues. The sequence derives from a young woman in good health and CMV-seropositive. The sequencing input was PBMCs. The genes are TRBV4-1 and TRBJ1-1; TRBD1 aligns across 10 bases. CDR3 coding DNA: TGCGCCAGCAGCCCTCGGACGTTTAGGACAGGGGGGACGAGGAGCGAAGCTTTCTTT. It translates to CASSPRTFRTGGTRSEAFF.